This TCR beta chain was observed in a study of STAT5B mutations in CD4+ large granular lymphocyte leukemia. Overall study results and limits: Patient CD4-sorted repertoires stayed more clonal than healthy ones after leukemic-clone removal.

On this clone: As yet, its antigen is unknown.

Repertoires were generated with immunoSEQ multiplex PCR, while TCRdb's copy carries only in-frame clones and drops some. The table includes tens of thousands of clones, 71% detected once. The receptor's source is a human donor in good health. Sequenced: CD4+ T cells from blood buffy coats.

CDR3 protein: CASSPLVDLAKNIQYF. The CDR3 nucleotides read TGTGCCAGCTCACCACTTGTAGACCTAGCCAAAAACATTCAGTACTTC. The gene calls are TRBV18 and TRBJ2-4; D not certain. V gave up 1 base and J gave up 0 bases, with 10 bases separating them. CDR3 length: 16 residues. Per the germline V gene, CDR1 is KGHSH and CDR2 is LQKENI. Full variable domain (outside the CDR3, taken from reference TRBV18 and TRBJ2-4): NAGVMQNPRHLVRRRGQEARLRCSPMKGHSHVYWYRQLPEEGLKFMVYLQKENIIDESGMPKERFSAEFPKEGPSILRIQQVVRGDSAAYFCASSPLVDLAKNIQYFGAGTRLSVL.